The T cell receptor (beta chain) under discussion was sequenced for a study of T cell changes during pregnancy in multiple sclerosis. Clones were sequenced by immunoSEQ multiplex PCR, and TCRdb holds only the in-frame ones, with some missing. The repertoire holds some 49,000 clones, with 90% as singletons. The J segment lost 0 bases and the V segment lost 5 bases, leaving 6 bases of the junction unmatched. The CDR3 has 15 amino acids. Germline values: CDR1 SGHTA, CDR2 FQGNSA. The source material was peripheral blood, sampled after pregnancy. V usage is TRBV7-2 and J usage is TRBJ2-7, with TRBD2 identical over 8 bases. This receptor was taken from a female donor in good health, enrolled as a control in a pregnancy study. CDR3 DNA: TGTGCCAGCAGCCCCAAGCGGGGGAGCTCCTACGAGCAGTACTTC. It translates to CASSPKRGSSYEQYF.